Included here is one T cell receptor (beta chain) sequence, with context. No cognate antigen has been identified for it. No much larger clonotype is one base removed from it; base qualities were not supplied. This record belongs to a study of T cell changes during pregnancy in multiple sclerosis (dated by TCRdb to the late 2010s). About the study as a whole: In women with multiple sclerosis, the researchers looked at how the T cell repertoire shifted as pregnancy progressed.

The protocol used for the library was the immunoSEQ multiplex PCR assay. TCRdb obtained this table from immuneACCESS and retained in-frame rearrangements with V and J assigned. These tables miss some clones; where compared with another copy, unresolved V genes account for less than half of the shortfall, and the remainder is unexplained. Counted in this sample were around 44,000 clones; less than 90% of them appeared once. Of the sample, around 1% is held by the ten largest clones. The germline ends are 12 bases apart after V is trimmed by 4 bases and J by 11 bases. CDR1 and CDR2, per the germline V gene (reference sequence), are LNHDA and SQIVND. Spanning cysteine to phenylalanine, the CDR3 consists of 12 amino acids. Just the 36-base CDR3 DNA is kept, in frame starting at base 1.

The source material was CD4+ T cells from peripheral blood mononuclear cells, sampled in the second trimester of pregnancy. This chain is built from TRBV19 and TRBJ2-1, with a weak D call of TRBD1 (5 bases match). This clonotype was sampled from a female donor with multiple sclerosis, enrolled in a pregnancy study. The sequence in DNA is TGTGCCAGTAGTACCCTGACAGCTAAGCAGTTCTTC. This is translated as CASSTLTAKQFF.